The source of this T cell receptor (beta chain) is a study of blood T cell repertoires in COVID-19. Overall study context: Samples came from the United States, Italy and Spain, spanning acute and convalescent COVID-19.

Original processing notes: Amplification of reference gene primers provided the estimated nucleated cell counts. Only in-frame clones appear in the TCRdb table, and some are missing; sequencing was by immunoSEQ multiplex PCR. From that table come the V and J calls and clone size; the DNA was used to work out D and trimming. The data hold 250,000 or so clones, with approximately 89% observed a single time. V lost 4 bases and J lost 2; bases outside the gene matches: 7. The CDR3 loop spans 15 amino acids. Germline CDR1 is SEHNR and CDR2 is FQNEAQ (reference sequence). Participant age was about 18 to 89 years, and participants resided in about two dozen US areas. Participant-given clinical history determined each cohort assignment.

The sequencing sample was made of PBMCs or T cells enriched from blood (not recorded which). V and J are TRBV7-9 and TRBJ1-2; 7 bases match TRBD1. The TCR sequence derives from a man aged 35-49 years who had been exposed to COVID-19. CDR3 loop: CASSSQDRANYGYTF. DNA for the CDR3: TGTGCCAGCAGCTCGCAAGACAGGGCCAACTATGGCTACACCTTC.